These 30 T cell receptor beta chains came from one sample sequenced in a study of CD8+ T cells in alopecia areata. Treatment defined: oral pan-JAK inhibitor, 5-10 mg twice daily. Reverse transcription of extracted RNA yielded cDNA, which provided the sequencing template. This table comes from immunoSEQ multiplex PCR, and its TCRdb copy is limited to in-frame clones, with some not included. This table has approximately 210,000 clones, roughly three fifths appearing once. The sequencing used CD4+ T cells sorted from blood, collected between weeks 43 and 45, from a patient treated with tofacitinib. The receptors were sampled from a human donor with alopecia areata.

On this clone: This CDR3 is also generated by other DNA sequences in the sample. CDR3 sequence (DNA): TGTGCCAGCAGCCCCGACAGGGACCAGCCCCAGCATTTT. This encodes CASSPDRDQPQHF. V is TRBV7-3 and J is TRBJ1-5; TRBD1 matches at 7 bases. CDR3 size: 13 residues. J lost 7 bases, V lost 5 bases, and 5 bases had no gene match. CDR1 is SGHTA, CDR2 FQGTGA, per germline.

The rearrangement links TRBV18 to TRBJ1-1; TRBD1 is a possible D gene (5 bases). The V and J ends lost 3 bases and 4 bases respectively, with 12 bases between them. This CDR3 comprises 14 residues. Germline values: CDR1 KGHSH, CDR2 LQKENI. CDR3 region: CASSPGQPPTEAFF. CDR3 DNA sequence: TGTGCCAGCTCACCGGGGCAGCCTCCCACTGAAGCTTTCTTT.

The rearrangement links TRBV2 to TRBJ2-7; 7 bases agree with TRBD1. Unmatched junction bases numbered 16, after V lost 6 bases and J lost 5 bases. CDR3 length equals 16 residues. CDR1 SNHLY and CDR2 FYNNEI come from the germline V gene. In nucleotides, the CDR3 is TGTGCCAGCAGGGTAACAGGGGCGCACCTTATGAACGAGCAGTACTTC. This codes for CASRVTGAHLMNEQYF.

The chain has TRBV7-6 and TRBJ1-1, with TRBD1 identical over 11 bases. Germline assignment: CDR1 SGHVS and CDR2 FNYEAQ. J lost 4 bases, V lost 3 bases, and 10 bases had no gene match. This CDR3 region has 17 residues. The CDR3 spells CASSLGSGTGGSTEAFF. CDR3 in DNA: TGTGCCAGCAGCTTGGGATCCGGGACAGGGGGGAGCACTGAAGCTTTCTTT.

V and J are TRBV30 and TRBJ1-5; possibly TRBD1 for D (6 bases). This CDR3 contains 15 residues. The V end lost 0 bases, the J end lost 7 bases, and 16 bases lay between the germline ends. The germline V gene encodes CDR1 GTSNPN and CDR2 SVGIG (reference sequence). The CDR3 here is CAWSVRGRGDQPQHF. The CDR3 nucleotides read TGTGCCTGGAGTGTACGCGGCAGGGGCGACCAGCCCCAGCATTTT.

The chain is built from TRBV30 and TRBJ2-1; possible D gene TRBD2, 6 bases. Germline values: CDR1 GTSNPN, CDR2 SVGIG (reference sequence). The length of the CDR3 is 15 residues. Trimming took off 0 bases at V and 6 bases at J, with 15 bases between the two ends. The CDR3 here is CAWSVGLASLNEQFF. The CDR3 DNA reads as TGTGCCTGGAGTGTAGGCCTAGCGAGTCTCAATGAGCAGTTCTTC.

The chain couples TRBV30 to TRBJ1-2; unclear D gene. Per germline, CDR1 GTSNPN and CDR2 SVGIG (reference sequence). The V gene lost 4 bases and the J gene lost 7 bases, with 10 bases spanning the gap. The CDR3 extends over 11 amino acids. The DNA for the CDR3 is TGTGCCTGGACTAAGGCGACTGGCTACACCTTC. This sequence encodes CAWTKATGYTF.

The rearrangement links TRBV4-3 to TRBJ2-6; TRBD1 might be the D (5 bases). The CDR3 is 17 amino acids. The V gene lost 5 bases and the J gene lost 1 base, with 15 bases spanning the gap. Per germline, CDR1 LGHNA and CDR2 YSLEER. CDR3 region: CASSVQTRVSGANVLTF. CDR3 DNA: TGCGCCAGCAGCGTGCAAACCAGGGTGTCTGGGGCCAACGTCCTGACTTTC.

CDR3 in DNA: TGTGCCATCAGTGAGCCGGGCGGGGACTACAATGAGCAGTTCTTC. Residues: CAISEPGGDYNEQFF. The chain employs TRBV10-3 and TRBJ2-1, with TRBD2 as a possible D gene (6 bases). Germline CDR1 reads ENHRY; CDR2 reads SYGVKD. V was clipped by 2 bases and J by 3 bases, with 11 bases between them. CDR3 size: 15 residues.

In this sample, this clone turned up a few times. The DNA for the CDR3 is TGTGCCAGCAGCCATGGGACAGGGAGCTACGAGCAGTACTTC. Residues: CASSHGTGSYEQYF. The chain joins TRBV7-9 to TRBJ2-7; 9 bases are a match to TRBD1. The CDR3 runs 14 residues. Germline V gene data show CDR1 as SEHNR and CDR2 as FQNEAQ (reference sequence). With 5 bases clipped from V and 3 bases from J, the junction kept 5 bases outside the gene matches.

The V and J genes are TRBV2 and TRBJ1-4, with 8 positions matching TRBD1. This CDR3 contains 12 residues. Trimming cost V 3 bases and J 11 bases; bases outside gene matches: 2. Germline V gene data show CDR1 as SNHLY and CDR2 as FYNNEI. CDR3 in DNA: TGTGCCAGCAGTGAGCACAGGGGGAAACTGTTTTTT. Translating gives CASSEHRGKLFF.

V and J are TRBV30 and TRBJ1-1; 10 bases align to TRBD1. V lost 1 base, J lost 3 bases, and 2 bases stayed unmatched. CDR3 length equals 14 residues. The germline CDR1 and CDR2 sequences are GTSNPN and SVGIG (reference sequence). The CDR3 region is CAWSADRGYTEAFF. In DNA form, the CDR3 reads TGTGCCTGGAGTGCGGACAGGGGGTACACTGAAGCTTTCTTT.

This chain links TRBV7-2 with TRBJ1-2; 7 bases align to TRBD1. The trim removed 4 bases at V and 6 bases at J, leaving 8 bases unmatched. The CDR3 length is 14 residues. Germline V gene data show CDR1 as SGHTA and CDR2 as FQGNSA. This CDR3 reads CASSSSGQQDGYTF. CDR3 nucleotides: TGTGCCAGCAGCTCCTCGGGACAGCAAGATGGCTACACCTTC.

The chain uses TRBV5-1 and TRBJ1-2; a weak D match, TRBD1 (6 bases). The V and J ends lost 5 bases and 2 bases respectively, with 19 bases between them. The CDR3 extends over 16 amino acids. Germline V CDR1 and CDR2: SGHRS, YFSETQ. This CDR3 reads CASRREGQTTNYGYTF. The CDR3 DNA is TGCGCCAGCAGGAGAGAGGGACAAACGACCAACTATGGCTACACCTTC.

The V and J genes are TRBV29-1 and TRBJ2-3; 11 bases are a match to TRBD2. This CDR3 comprises 17 residues. The germline CDR1 and CDR2 sequences are SQVTM and ANQGSEA. Trimming cost V 2 bases and J 4 bases; bases outside gene matches: 11. This CDR3 reads CSVESLGSGGASDTQYF. CDR3 DNA sequence: TGCAGCGTTGAAAGCTTGGGTAGCGGGGGGGCTTCAGATACGCAGTATTTT.

The chain has TRBV10-2 and TRBJ2-7; D not resolved. The V gene's germline CDR1 is WSHSY and CDR2 SAAADI. Trimming shortened V by 2 bases and J by 4 bases, and 18 bases separated the two germline ends. The CDR3 has 16 residues. CDR3 in DNA: TGCGCCAGCAGTGAGCTCCTCGTTTCGAACCGATACGAGCAGTACTTC. Residues: CASSELLVSNRYEQYF.

This chain uses TRBV29-1 with TRBJ1-1, with D maybe TRBD1 (5 bases). Looked up from germline, CDR1 is SQVTM and CDR2 is ANQGSEA. The CDR3 runs to 12 residues. As DNA, the CDR3 is TGCAGTGGGGGAGCCCTGAACACTGAAGCTTTCTTT. Its translation: CSGGALNTEAFF.

The chain employs TRBV4-1 and TRBJ1-6; D gene ambiguous. Trimming pared 0 bases from V and 12 bases from J, leaving 18 bases between. CDR3 size: 16 residues. CDR1 is MGHRA, CDR2 YSYEKL, per germline. As DNA, the CDR3 is TGCGCCAGCAGCCAAGATTTTACCCAAAGATTCCAACCCCTCCACTTT. Translated, it gives CASSQDFTQRFQPLHF.

Remarks on this clone: This sample also contains other DNA sequences that code for the same CDR3. The rearrangement uses TRBV7-9 and TRBJ2-7; no definite D call. Deletions cut 1 base from V and 2 bases from J, with 3 bases between. The CDR3 runs 12 residues. Germline lookup yields CDR1 SEHNR and CDR2 FQNEAQ (reference sequence). CDR3 sequence (DNA): TGTGCCAGCAGCTTAGGGGCCTACGAGCAGTACTTC. Translated: CASSLGAYEQYF.

The chain is built from TRBV5-1 and TRBJ2-7; tentatively, D is TRBD1 (5 bases). Trimming took off 6 bases at V and 0 bases at J, with 19 bases between the two ends. Germline CDR1 SGHRS, CDR2 YFSETQ. The CDR3 is 16 residues long. CDR3 sequence reads: CASKQTPGSDSYEQYF. The DNA of the CDR3 is TGCGCCAGCAAACAAACCCCAGGGTCTGACTCCTACGAGCAGTACTTC. The full variable domain, with the rest looked up from reference TRBV5-1 and TRBJ2-7, is KAGVTQTPRYLIKTRGQQVTLSCSPISGHRSVSWYQQTPGQGLQFLFEYFSETQRNKGNFPGRFSGRQFSNSRSEMNVSTLELGDSALYLCASKQTPGSDSYEQYFGPGTRLTVT.

The V and J genes are TRBV27 and TRBJ2-4; D assignment may be TRBD1 or TRBD2 (5 bases each). The CDR3 consists of 13 residues. V lost 5 bases and J lost 9, with 14 bases in between. Germline-derived CDR1 and CDR2 are MNHEY and SMNVEV (reference sequence). DNA for the CDR3: TGTGCCAGCAGTCACAGGCCCCGGGGCATTCAGTACTTC. This translates into CASSHRPRGIQYF.

This sequence joins TRBV29-1 and TRBJ1-2, with 7 nucleotides matching TRBD1. Trimming took 3 bases from V and 5 from J; bases not matched to a gene: 12. The CDR3 runs 15 residues. The germline gives CDR1 SQVTM, CDR2 ANQGSEA. The CDR3 region is CSVEGPGGVSYGYTF. The DNA for the CDR3 is TGCAGCGTTGAGGGGCCAGGGGGGGTTTCGTATGGCTACACCTTC. The whole variable domain, remainder taken from reference TRBV29-1 and TRBJ1-2, is SAVISQKPSRDICQRGTSLTIQCQVDSQVTMMFWYRQQPGQSLTLIATANQGSEATYESGFVIDKFPISRPNLTFSTLTVSNMSPEDSSIYLCSVEGPGGVSYGYTFGSGTRLTVV.

The chain recombines TRBV29-1 with TRBJ2-2, with a tentative D call TRBD2 (6 bases). Trimming took off 5 bases at V and 0 bases at J, with 10 bases between the two ends. The CDR3 extends over 14 amino acids. Germline V gene sequence: CDR1 SQVTM, CDR2 ANQGSEA. In DNA, the CDR3 is TGCAGCGTTTCCGGGACTCCGAACACCGGGGAGCTGTTTTTT. This translates into CSVSGTPNTGELFF.

The V call is TRBV6-5, the J call TRBJ1-4; 8 bases line up with TRBD1. Germline CDR1 MNHEY, CDR2 SVGAGI. Trimming removed 0 bases from V and 8 bases from J; junction bases left unmatched: 2. The CDR3 runs 14 residues. CDR3 in amino acids: CASSYSRTGEKLFF. The DNA of the CDR3 is TGTGCCAGCAGTTACTCTCGGACAGGGGAAAAACTGTTTTTT.

This chain uses TRBV2 with TRBJ2-7; 9 nucleotides align to TRBD2. V shed 10 bases, J shed 3 bases, and the junction held 16 bases outside the gene matches. There are 16 residues in the CDR3. The V gene's germline CDR1 is SNHLY and CDR2 FYNNEI. CDR3 in amino acids: CATPPRWGLANYEQYF. CDR3 DNA: TGTGCCACCCCGCCACGTTGGGGACTAGCTAACTACGAGCAGTACTTC.

This chain joins TRBV11-3 and TRBJ2-2, with D perhaps matching TRBD1 (5 bases). The V and J ends lost 4 bases and 3 bases respectively, with 12 bases between them. The CDR3 covers 15 residues. Germline V gene data show CDR1 as SGHNT and CDR2 as YENEEA. The CDR3 region has the DNA TGTGCCAGCAGCTCGAATCAGGGATACACCGGGGAGCTGTTTTTT. Translated, it gives CASSSNQGYTGELFF.

This clone was recorded a few times. The chain joins TRBV6-1 to TRBJ1-2, with a tentative D call TRBD1 (5 bases). CDR1 and CDR2 (germline): MNHNS, SASEGT. V lost 5 bases and J 0 bases, leaving 7 bases between the germline ends. The CDR3 has 13 amino acids. This CDR3 reads CASSSTANYGYTF. The DNA of the CDR3 is TGTGCCAGCAGTTCGACAGCTAACTATGGCTACACCTTC.

The V gene is TRBV5-1, the J gene TRBJ1-6, with unresolved D. Trimming removed 4 bases at V and 0 bases at J, with 14 bases between. The CDR3 has 17 residues. Germline-derived CDR1 and CDR2 are SGHRS and YFSETQ. The CDR3 region has the DNA TGCGCCAGCAGCCCACGGCCCTCAAGCTCCTATAATTCACCCCTCCACTTT. This translates into CASSPRPSSSYNSPLHF.

The rearrangement links TRBV5-1 to TRBJ2-5; 9 nucleotides line up with TRBD1. Trimming removed 3 bases from V and 5 bases from J; junction bases left unmatched: 5. From germline, CDR1 is SGHRS and CDR2 YFSETQ. The CDR3 runs to 14 residues. The CDR3 loop reads CASSSTGGRETQYF. DNA of the CDR3: TGCGCCAGCAGCTCGACAGGGGGACGGGAGACCCAGTACTTC.

The chain carries TRBV29-1 and TRBJ1-2, with a weak D call TRBD1 (5 bases). Germline V lookup: CDR1 SQVTM, CDR2 ANQGSEA. With 6 bases removed from V and 0 bases from J, the gap between germline ends came to 8 bases. This CDR3 is 12 amino acids long. The CDR3 sequence: CSVGTPNYGYTF. CDR3 nucleotides: TGCAGCGTCGGGACCCCTAACTATGGCTACACCTTC.